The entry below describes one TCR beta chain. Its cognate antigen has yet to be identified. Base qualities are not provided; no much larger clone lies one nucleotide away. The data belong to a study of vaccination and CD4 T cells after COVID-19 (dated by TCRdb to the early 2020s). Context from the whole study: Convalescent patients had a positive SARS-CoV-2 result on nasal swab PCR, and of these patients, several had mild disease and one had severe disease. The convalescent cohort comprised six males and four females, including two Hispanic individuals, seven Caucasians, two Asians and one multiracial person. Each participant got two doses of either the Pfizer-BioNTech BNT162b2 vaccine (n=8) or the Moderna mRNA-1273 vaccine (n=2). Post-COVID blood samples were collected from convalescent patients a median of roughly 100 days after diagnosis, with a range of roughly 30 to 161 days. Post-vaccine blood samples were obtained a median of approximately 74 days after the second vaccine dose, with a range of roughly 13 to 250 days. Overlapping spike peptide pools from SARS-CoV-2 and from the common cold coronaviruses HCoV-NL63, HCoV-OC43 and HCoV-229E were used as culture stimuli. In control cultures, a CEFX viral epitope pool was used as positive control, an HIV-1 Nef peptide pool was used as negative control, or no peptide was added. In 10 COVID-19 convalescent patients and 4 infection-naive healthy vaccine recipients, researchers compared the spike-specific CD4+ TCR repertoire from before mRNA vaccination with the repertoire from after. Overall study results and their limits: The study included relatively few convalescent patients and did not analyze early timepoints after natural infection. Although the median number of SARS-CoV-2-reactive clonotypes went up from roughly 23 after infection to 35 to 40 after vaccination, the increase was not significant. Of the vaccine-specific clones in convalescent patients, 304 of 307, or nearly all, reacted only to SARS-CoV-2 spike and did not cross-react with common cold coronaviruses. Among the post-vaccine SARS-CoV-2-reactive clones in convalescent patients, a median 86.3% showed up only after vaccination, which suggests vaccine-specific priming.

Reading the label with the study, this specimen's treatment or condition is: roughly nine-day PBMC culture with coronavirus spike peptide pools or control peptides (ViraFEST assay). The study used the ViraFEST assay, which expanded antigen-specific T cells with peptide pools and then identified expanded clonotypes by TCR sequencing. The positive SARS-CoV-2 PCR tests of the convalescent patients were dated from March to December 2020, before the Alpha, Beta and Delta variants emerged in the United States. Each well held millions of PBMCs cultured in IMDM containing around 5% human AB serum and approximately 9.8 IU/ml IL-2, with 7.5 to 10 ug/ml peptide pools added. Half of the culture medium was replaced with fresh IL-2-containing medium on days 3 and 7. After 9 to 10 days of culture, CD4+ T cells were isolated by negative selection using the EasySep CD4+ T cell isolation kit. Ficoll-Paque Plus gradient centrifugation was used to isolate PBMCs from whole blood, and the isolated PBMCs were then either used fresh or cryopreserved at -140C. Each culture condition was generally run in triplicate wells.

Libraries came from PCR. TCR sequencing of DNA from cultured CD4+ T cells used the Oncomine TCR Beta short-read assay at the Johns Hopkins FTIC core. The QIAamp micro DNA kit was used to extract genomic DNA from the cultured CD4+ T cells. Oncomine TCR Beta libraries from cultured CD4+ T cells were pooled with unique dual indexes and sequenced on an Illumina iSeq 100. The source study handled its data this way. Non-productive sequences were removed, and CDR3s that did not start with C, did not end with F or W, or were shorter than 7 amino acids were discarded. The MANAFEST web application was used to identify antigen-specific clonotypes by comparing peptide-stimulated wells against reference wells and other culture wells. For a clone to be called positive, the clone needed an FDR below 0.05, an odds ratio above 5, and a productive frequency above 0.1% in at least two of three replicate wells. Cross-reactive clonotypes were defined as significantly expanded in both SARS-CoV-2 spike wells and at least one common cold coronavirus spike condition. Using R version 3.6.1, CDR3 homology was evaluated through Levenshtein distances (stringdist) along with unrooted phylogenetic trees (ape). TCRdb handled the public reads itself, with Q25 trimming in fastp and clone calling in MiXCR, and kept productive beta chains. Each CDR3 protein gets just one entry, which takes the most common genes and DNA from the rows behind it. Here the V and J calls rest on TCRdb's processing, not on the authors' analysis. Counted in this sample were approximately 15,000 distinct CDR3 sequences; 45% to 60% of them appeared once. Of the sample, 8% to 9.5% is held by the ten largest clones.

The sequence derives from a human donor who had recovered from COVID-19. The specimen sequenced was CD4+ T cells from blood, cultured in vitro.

The CDR3 region: CASSQRSEQYF. The sequenced DNA: TGTGCCAGCAGCCAAAGGTCCGAGCAGTACTTC. The V and J segments used are TRBV12-3 or TRBV12-4 and TRBJ2-7; the D segment cannot be called with confidence. From its cysteine to its phenylalanine, the CDR3 spans 11 amino acids. Just the 33-base CDR3 DNA is kept, in frame starting at base 1. The V and J ends are trimmed by 6 bases and 6 bases, leaving 9 bases between them.